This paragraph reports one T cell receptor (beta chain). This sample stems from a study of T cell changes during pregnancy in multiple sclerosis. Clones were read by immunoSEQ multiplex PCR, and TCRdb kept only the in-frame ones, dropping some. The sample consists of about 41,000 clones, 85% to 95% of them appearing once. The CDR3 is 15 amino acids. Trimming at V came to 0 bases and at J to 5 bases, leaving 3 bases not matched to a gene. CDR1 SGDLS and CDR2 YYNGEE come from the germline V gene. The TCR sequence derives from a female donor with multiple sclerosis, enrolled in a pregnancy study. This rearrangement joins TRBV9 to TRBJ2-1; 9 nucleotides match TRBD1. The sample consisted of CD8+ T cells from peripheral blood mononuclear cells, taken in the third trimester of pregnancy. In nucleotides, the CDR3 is TGTGCCAGCAGCGTAGAGACAGGGGGACACAATGAGCAGTTCTTC. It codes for CASSVETGGHNEQFF.